The 27 T cell receptor beta chains below come from one sample, sequenced in a study of radiotherapy plus CTLA-4 blockade in lung cancer. Here immunoSEQ multiplex PCR was the method, and the copy in TCRdb shows in-frame clones only, minus some. The sample has more than 75,000 clones; around 80% are singletons. The sequences come from peripheral blood, collected from a patient treated with radiotherapy plus ipilimumab. The source of these receptors is a human donor with non-small cell lung cancer that progressed on radiotherapy plus ipilimumab.

This clone is medium-sized (0.01 to 0.1%) in the sample. The chain links TRBV5-1 to TRBJ1-1, with TRBD1 as a possible D gene (6 bases). The germline V and J ends were trimmed by 0 bases and 3 bases, with 12 bases remaining between them. In germline, CDR1 is SGHRS, CDR2 YFSETQ. This CDR3 is 15 amino acids long. This CDR3 is CASSLAPGAYTEAFF. DNA for the CDR3: TGCGCCAGCAGCTTGGCCCCGGGGGCGTACACTGAAGCTTTCTTT. Filled out from reference TRBV5-1 and TRBJ1-1, the complete variable domain reads KAGVTQTPRYLIKTRGQQVTLSCSPISGHRSVSWYQQTPGQGLQFLFEYFSETQRNKGNFPGRFSGRQFSNSRSEMNVSTLELGDSALYLCASSLAPGAYTEAFFGQGTRLTVV.

This clone was seen a handful of times. The rearrangement joins TRBV6-6 to TRBJ1-1, with D unclear. This CDR3 has 13 residues. The ends were cut back, 5 bases at V and 2 bases at J, with 9 bases in the middle. In germline, CDR1 is MNHNY, CDR2 SVGAGI (reference sequence). CDR3 sequence: CASSRTENTEAFF. DNA for the CDR3: TGTGCCAGCAGTAGAACAGAAAACACTGAAGCTTTCTTT.

This clone was counted between two and nine times. This chain connects TRBV6-1 to TRBJ1-5, with 10 bases aligning to TRBD1. J was trimmed by 6 bases and V by 4 bases; bases with no gene match: 6. From germline, CDR1 is MNHNS and CDR2 SASEGT. This CDR3 has 15 residues. CDR3 amino acids: CASSGTTGGVQPQHF. DNA of the CDR3: TGTGCCAGCAGTGGGACGACAGGGGGCGTTCAGCCCCAGCATTTT.

In its sample, this clone is medium-sized. V gene TRBV6-1 combines with J gene TRBJ1-2; no definite D call. V was shortened by 2 bases and J by 8 bases, with 9 bases between the two germline ends. CDR1 and CDR2 from the germline V gene are MNHNS and SASEGT. This CDR3 has 12 residues. In DNA, the CDR3 is TGTGCCAGCAGTGAAAACCAAGGGGGCTACACCTTC. It specifies CASSENQGGYTF.

V and J are TRBV7-9 and TRBJ2-7, with TRBD1 identical over 9 bases. The junction had 9 bases not matched to a gene; V was cut back by 4 bases and J by 2 bases. CDR1 is SEHNR, CDR2 FQNEAQ, per germline (reference sequence). The CDR3 consists of 16 residues. CDR3 region: CASSSEGQGSPYEQYF. The CDR3 nucleotides are TGTGCCAGCAGCTCCGAGGGACAGGGATCCCCCTACGAGCAGTACTTC. Filled out from reference TRBV7-9 and TRBJ2-7, the complete variable domain reads DTGVSQNPRHKITKRGQNVTFRCDPISEHNRLYWYRQTLGQGPEFLTYFQNEAQLEKSRLLSDRFSAERPKGSFSTLEIQRTEQGDSAMYLCASSSEGQGSPYEQYFGPGTRLTVT.

This chain links TRBV28 with TRBJ1-2; no firm D call. Germline V CDR1 and CDR2: MDHEN, SYDVKM. V was pared by 3 bases and J by 8 bases, with 13 bases between. The CDR3 consists of 13 residues. The CDR3 loop is CASSLVDTVGYTF. The CDR3 DNA is TGTGCCAGCAGTTTGGTAGACACAGTCGGCTACACCTTC.

CDR3 bases: TGTGCCAGCAGCCATGATCACGGGGCTAACACTGAAGCTTTCTTT. It yields the protein CASSHDHGANTEAFF. This chain connects TRBV14 to TRBJ1-1; D is possibly TRBD1 (5 bases). Germline loops: CDR1 SGHDN, CDR2 FVKESK. This CDR3 contains 15 residues. Between the trimmed V and J ends, which lost 3 bases and 2 bases, there was a span of 13 bases.

V usage is TRBV29-1 and J usage is TRBJ1-1; D not resolved. Germline V gives CDR1 SQVTM, CDR2 ANQGSEA. V was trimmed by 1 base and J by 6 bases, leaving 6 bases between them. The CDR3 sequence is 11 residues long. The chain's CDR3 is CSVEGGAEAFF. In DNA, the CDR3 is TGCAGCGTTGAAGGTGGAGCTGAAGCTTTCTTT. Together with reference TRBV29-1 and TRBJ1-1, the CDR3 gives the full variable domain: SAVISQKPSRDICQRGTSLTIQCQVDSQVTMMFWYRQQPGQSLTLIATANQGSEATYESGFVIDKFPISRPNLTFSTLTVSNMSPEDSSIYLCSVEGGAEAFFGQGTRLTVV.

The rearrangement uses TRBV11-2 and TRBJ2-7; TRBD1 might be the D (5 bases). With 1 base removed from V and 7 bases from J, the gap between germline ends came to 11 bases. Germline V gene lookup returns CDR1 SGHAT and CDR2 FQNNGV. The CDR3 consists of 13 residues. The DNA for the CDR3 is TGTGCCAGCAGCTTAGGCCCTAGGGGTGAGCAGTACTTC. Its protein product is CASSLGPRGEQYF.

This clone has only one observation. The chain combines TRBV28 with TRBJ1-1; D remains ambiguous. Germline CDR1 and CDR2: MDHEN and SYDVKM. This CDR3 has 11 amino acids. V was pared by 4 bases and J by 6 bases, with 6 bases between. This CDR3 reads CASSSPAEAFF. In nucleotides, the CDR3 is TGTGCCAGCAGTTCCCCCGCTGAAGCTTTCTTT.

This chain connects TRBV28 to TRBJ2-7, with TRBD2 matching 14 bases. The trim removed 6 bases at V and 4 bases at J, leaving 2 bases unmatched. The length of the CDR3 is 14 residues. In germline, CDR1 is MDHEN, CDR2 SYDVKM. DNA of the CDR3: TGTGCCAGCAGAGGACTAGCGGGAGGATACGAGCAGTACTTC. Its protein is CASRGLAGGYEQYF.

The V gene is TRBV5-1, the J gene TRBJ2-3; D is uncertain. Trimming removed 6 bases at V and 3 bases at J, with 11 bases between. Germline V gene lookup returns CDR1 SGHRS and CDR2 YFSETQ. CDR3 length: 13 amino acids. CDR3 in DNA: TGCGCCAGCAAGAGCGATGGGACAGATACGCAGTATTTT. This sequence encodes CASKSDGTDTQYF.

The chain uses TRBV4-1 and TRBJ2-1; D unclear. The CDR3 is 16 residues long. Looked up from germline, CDR1 is MGHRA and CDR2 is YSYEKL. The V and J ends lost 4 bases and 0 bases respectively, with 13 bases between them. The CDR3 loop is CASSLTSQSSYNEQFF. Written as DNA, the CDR3 is TGCGCCAGCAGCCTAACATCTCAAAGCTCCTACAATGAGCAGTTCTTC.

This clone has only one observation. The same CDR3 can be traced to other DNA sequences in this sample. This chain links TRBV6-5 with TRBJ2-2, with 11 bases aligning to TRBD1. J was trimmed by 4 bases and V by 4 bases; bases with no gene match: 2. Per the germline V gene, CDR1 is MNHEY and CDR2 is SVGAGI. The CDR3 extends over 15 amino acids. CDR3 DNA: TGTGCCAGCAGTTCCGGACAGGGGGCCACCGGGGAGCTGTTTTTT. Encoded protein: CASSSGQGATGELFF.

This clone occurred once. The DNA of the CDR3 is TGTGCCAGCAGTGATTACAGGACAGAGAGCACAGATACGCAGTATTTT. This translates into CASSDYRTESTDTQYF. The chain recombines TRBV2 with TRBJ2-3, with D perhaps TRBD1 (6 bases). Trimming left V 3 bases short and J 0 bases short, with 13 bases between. CDR1 and CDR2 (germline): SNHLY, FYNNEI. The CDR3 spans 16 residues.

This chain connects TRBV9 to TRBJ2-7; 8 positions match TRBD2. Germline values: CDR1 SGDLS, CDR2 YYNGEE. The ends lost 7 bases at V and 9 bases at J; junction bases unmatched: 15. The CDR3 has 14 residues. The CDR3 protein is CASDGEASGRVQYF. DNA of the CDR3: TGTGCCAGCGACGGGGAGGCTAGCGGGCGGGTGCAGTACTTC.

This clone has more than one count but fewer than ten. CDR3 sequence (DNA): TGTGCCAGCAGTGAAGCTGGCTTGCGCGCCTACGAGCAGTACGTC. Translation gives CASSEAGLRAYEQYV. The chain combines TRBV2 with TRBJ2-7; D is unresolved. The CDR3 totals 15 residues. CDR1 SNHLY and CDR2 FYNNEI come from the germline V gene. The germline V and J ends were trimmed by 0 bases and 2 bases, with 11 bases remaining between them.

The rearrangement uses TRBV29-1 and TRBJ2-2; perhaps TRBD1 as D (5 bases). V gave up 7 bases and J gave up 1 base, with 7 bases separating them. Germline assignment: CDR1 SQVTM and CDR2 ANQGSEA. The CDR3 runs 12 residues. The CDR3 protein is CSAGQNTGELFF. The CDR3 DNA is TGCAGCGCTGGACAGAACACCGGGGAGCTGTTTTTT.

This chain connects TRBV15 to TRBJ1-5; no firm D call. The ends were cut back, 0 bases at V and 5 bases at J, with 20 bases in the middle. The germline V gene encodes CDR1 LNHNV and CDR2 YYDKDF (reference sequence). The CDR3 length is 18 residues. The CDR3 loop is CATSRDQSRGYSYQPQHF. The CDR3 DNA is TGTGCCACCAGCAGAGATCAGTCGCGAGGGTATAGTTATCAGCCCCAGCATTTT.

The V call is TRBV4-1, the J call TRBJ2-7, with 10 positions matching TRBD1. V dropped 2 bases and J dropped 2; count of bases not matched to a gene: 12. The CDR3 has 18 amino acids. Germline loops: CDR1 MGHRA, CDR2 YSYEKL. This CDR3 is CASSQLPGTGASPYEQYF. In nucleotides, the CDR3 is TGCGCCAGCAGCCAACTCCCAGGGACAGGGGCCTCTCCCTACGAGCAGTACTTC.

CDR3 coding DNA: TGTGCCAGCAGCTTACGGACTGGAGAGCAGTTCTTC. This translates into CASSLRTGEQFF. The V call is TRBV9, the J call TRBJ2-1, with a possible D match to TRBD2 (5 bases). The CDR3 covers 12 residues. The ends were cut back, 4 bases at V and 10 bases at J, with 12 bases in the middle. Germline values: CDR1 SGDLS, CDR2 YYNGEE. Full variable domain (rest looked up from reference TRBV9 and TRBJ2-1): DSGVTQTPKHLITATGQRVTLRCSPRSGDLSVYWYQQSLDQGLQFLIQYYNGEERAKGNILERFSAQQFPDLHSELNLSSLELGDSALYFCASSLRTGEQFFGPGTRLTVL.

This chain connects TRBV19 to TRBJ2-3; TRBD1 aligns across 9 bases. V trimming: 8 bases; J trimming: 3 bases; junction bases outside the gene matches: 6. Looked up from germline, CDR1 is LNHDA and CDR2 is SQIVND (reference sequence). The CDR3 has 14 residues. The CDR3 here is CASQTGTGTDTQYF. DNA for the CDR3: TGTGCCAGTCAGACTGGGACAGGGACAGATACGCAGTATTTT.

This chain connects TRBV28 to TRBJ1-2; perhaps TRBD1 as D (6 bases). The CDR3 is 14 amino acids. Trimming pared 6 bases from V and 5 bases from J, leaving 16 bases between. CDR1 is MDHEN and CDR2 is SYDVKM in the germline V gene. The CDR3 protein is CASRRRDTGYGYTF. The CDR3 coding sequence is TGTGCCAGCAGACGCCGGGACACCGGGTATGGCTACACCTTC.

This rearrangement joins TRBV5-1 to TRBJ1-2; the match to TRBD1 covers 7 bases. Looked up from germline, CDR1 is SGHRS and CDR2 is YFSETQ. Trimming removed 4 bases from V and 6 bases from J; junction bases left unmatched: 9. This CDR3 is 14 amino acids long. The CDR3 nucleotides are TGCGCCAGCAGCAGCGACAGGGTTCGCCATGGCTACACCTTC. It is translated as CASSSDRVRHGYTF.

V usage is TRBV25-1 and J usage is TRBJ1-2, with D possibly matching TRBD1 (5 bases). V was trimmed by 9 bases and J by 5 bases, leaving 19 bases between them. The CDR3 consists of 14 residues. The germline V gene has CDR1 MGHDK and CDR2 SYGVNS. The CDR3 reads CASNDDRGYYGYTF. As DNA, the CDR3 is TGTGCCAGTAACGACGATCGGGGGTATTATGGCTACACCTTC.

The V call is TRBV15, the J call TRBJ2-5; the D gene is possibly TRBD1 (6 bases). Trimming stripped 8 bases from V and 2 bases from J, with 12 bases between. Per germline, CDR1 LNHNV and CDR2 YYDKDF (reference sequence). This CDR3 has 13 residues. The DNA for the CDR3 is TGTGCCACCCAACCCGGGACACAAGAGACCCAGTACTTC. Amino acids: CATQPGTQETQYF.

The chain links TRBV28 to TRBJ1-5; unclear D gene. The CDR3 is made up of 14 amino acids. Germline V gene lookup returns CDR1 MDHEN and CDR2 SYDVKM. V lost 7 bases to trimming and J lost 4 bases, with 14 bases between them. The DNA for the CDR3 is TGTGCCAGCACCCGCCGGGTTTATAATCAGCCCCAGCATTTT. Encoded protein: CASTRRVYNQPQHF.